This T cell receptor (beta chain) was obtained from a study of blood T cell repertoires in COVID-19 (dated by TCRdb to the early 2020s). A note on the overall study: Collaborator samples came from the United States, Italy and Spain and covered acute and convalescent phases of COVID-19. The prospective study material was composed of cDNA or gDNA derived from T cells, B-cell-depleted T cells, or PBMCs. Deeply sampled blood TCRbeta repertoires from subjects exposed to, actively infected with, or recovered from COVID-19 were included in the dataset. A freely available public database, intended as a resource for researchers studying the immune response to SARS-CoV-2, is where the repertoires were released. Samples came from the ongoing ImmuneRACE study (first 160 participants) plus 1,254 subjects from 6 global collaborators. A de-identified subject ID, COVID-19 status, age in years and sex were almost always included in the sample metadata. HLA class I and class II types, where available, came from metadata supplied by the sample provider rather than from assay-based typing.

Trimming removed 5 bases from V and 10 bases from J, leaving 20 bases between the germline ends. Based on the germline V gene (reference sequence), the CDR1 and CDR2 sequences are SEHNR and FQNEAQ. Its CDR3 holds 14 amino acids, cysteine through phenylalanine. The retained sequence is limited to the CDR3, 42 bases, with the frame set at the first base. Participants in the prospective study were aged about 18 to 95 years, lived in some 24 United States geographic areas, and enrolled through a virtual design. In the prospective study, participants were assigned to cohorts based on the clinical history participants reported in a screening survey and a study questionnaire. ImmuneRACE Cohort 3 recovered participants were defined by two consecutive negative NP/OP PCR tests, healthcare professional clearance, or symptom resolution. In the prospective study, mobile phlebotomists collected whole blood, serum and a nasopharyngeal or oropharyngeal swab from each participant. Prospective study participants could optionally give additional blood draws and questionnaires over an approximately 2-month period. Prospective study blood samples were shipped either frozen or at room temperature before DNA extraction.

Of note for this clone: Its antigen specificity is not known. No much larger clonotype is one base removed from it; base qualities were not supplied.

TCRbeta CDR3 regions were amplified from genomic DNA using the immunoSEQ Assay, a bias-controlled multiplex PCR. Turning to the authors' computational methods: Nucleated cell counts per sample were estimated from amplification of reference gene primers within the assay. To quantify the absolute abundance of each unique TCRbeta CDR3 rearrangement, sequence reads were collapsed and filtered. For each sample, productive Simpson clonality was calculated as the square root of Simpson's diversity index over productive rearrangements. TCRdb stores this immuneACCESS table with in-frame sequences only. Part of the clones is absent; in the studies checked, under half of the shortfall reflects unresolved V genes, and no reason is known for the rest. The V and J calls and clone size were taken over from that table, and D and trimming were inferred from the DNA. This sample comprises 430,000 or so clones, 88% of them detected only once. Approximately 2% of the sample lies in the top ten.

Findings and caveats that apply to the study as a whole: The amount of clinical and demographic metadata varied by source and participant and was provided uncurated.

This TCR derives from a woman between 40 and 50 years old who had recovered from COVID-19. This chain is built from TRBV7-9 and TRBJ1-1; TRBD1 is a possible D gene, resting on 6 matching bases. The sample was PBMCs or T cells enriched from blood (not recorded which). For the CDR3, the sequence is CASSQGLASERAFF. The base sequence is TGTGCCAGCAGCCAGGGGTTGGCCTCAGAGAGAGCTTTCTTT.